The rows below give T cell receptor beta chains drawn from one sample of a study of T cells expressing NK-cell markers. TCRdb reprocessed the 5' RACE reads; each CDR3 protein has one entry and no DNA is given. The sample has roughly 390,000 distinct CDR3 sequences, and its top ten clones hold about 5.2%. Sequenced: blood T cells: a sorted CD56 or NKG2C T cell subset, CD4+ or CD8+ T cells, or bulk PBMC T cells (not recorded which). These receptors were collected from a man between 18 and 69 years old in good health. CDR3s include the opening cysteine and the closing phenylalanine or tryptophan.

j_call: TRBJ2-3
v_call: TRBV7-8
cdr3_aa: CASVRLAGGLSTDTQYF

j_call: TRBJ2-4
v_call: TRBV12-3/TRBV12-4
cdr3_aa: CASSFGQGRWYF

j_call: TRBJ1-2
v_call: TRBV3-1
cdr3_aa: CASSLGVFYGYTF

j_call: TRBJ1-5
v_call: TRBV20-1
cdr3_aa: CSASLGASASGQPQHF

j_call: TRBJ1-2
v_call: TRBV18
cdr3_aa: CASSPAQGALRGYTF

j_call: TRBJ2-1
v_call: TRBV19
cdr3_aa: CASSGVPWLAGGDTYNEQFF

j_call: TRBJ1-6
v_call: TRBV5-7
cdr3_aa: CASSLANRAWNSPLHF

j_call: TRBJ2-3
v_call: TRBV6-5
cdr3_aa: CASSYSGTGRSSTDTQYF

j_call: TRBJ2-6
v_call: TRBV25-1
cdr3_aa: CASSGGGRTGANVLTF

j_call: TRBJ1-4
v_call: TRBV29-1
cdr3_aa: CSVRLSAEGEKLFF